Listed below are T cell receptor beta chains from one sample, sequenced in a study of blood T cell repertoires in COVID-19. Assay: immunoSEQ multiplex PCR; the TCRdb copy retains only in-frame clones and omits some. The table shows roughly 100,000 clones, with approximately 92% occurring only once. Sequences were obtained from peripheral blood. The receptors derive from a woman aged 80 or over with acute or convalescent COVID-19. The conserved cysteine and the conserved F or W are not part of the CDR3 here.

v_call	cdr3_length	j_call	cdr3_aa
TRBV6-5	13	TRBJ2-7	ASSYSRDKNYEQY
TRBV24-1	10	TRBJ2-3	ATSGVGDTQY
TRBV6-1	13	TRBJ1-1	ASTTRRAANTEAF
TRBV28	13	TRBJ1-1	ASSRLASQPTEAF
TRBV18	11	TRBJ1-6	ASSPTVSFPLH
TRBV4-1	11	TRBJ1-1	ASSLGQGAEAF
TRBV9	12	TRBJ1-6	ASRGGQANSPLH
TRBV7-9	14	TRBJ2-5	ASSKLRQINQETQY
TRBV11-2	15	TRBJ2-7	ASSDWLSGQSSYEQY
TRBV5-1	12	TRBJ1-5	ASSSPRGNQPQH
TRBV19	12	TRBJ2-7	ASSTSGTGGLQY
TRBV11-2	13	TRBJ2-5	ASSLGGTPREAQY